A single sample gave rise to the 32 T cell receptor beta chains below, sequenced in a study of blood T cells in healthy people across ages. Then a second PCR, running about 6 to 12 cycles, was carried out with a sample-barcoded 5' primer and a J-beta primer mix. One entry per CDR3 protein, called by TCRdb with MiXCR from the 5' RACE reads. The sample carries 850,000 or so distinct CDR3 sequences, around 28% recorded once. Sequencing used blood. These receptors were obtained from a woman at least 80 years old in good health.

A few counts support this clonotype. A much bigger clone sits one base away, suggesting this may be a read error. The rearrangement links TRBV7-2 to TRBJ2-5, with TRBD2 identical over 7 bases. V lost 4 bases and J lost 11; bases outside the gene matches: 10. Germline CDR1 is SGHTA and CDR2 is FQGNSA. This CDR3 is built from 13 residues. In DNA, the CDR3 is TGTGCCAGCAGCTCCGAACGGGGGGATGAGCAGTACTTC. It codes for CASSSERGDEQYF.

In its sample, this clonotype was seen a few times. The chain has TRBV7-8 and TRBJ2-1; no definite D call. The germline V gene has CDR1 SGHVS and CDR2 FQNEAQ. Trimming took 3 bases from V and 4 from J, leaving 13 bases between them. The CDR3 totals 15 residues. CDR3: CASSFGSAQYNEQFF. CDR3 nucleotides: TGTGCCAGCAGCTTCGGCTCAGCGCAATACAATGAGCAGTTCTTC.

This clonotype was picked up a small number of times. The chain couples TRBV6-1 to TRBJ1-6; the D gene is possibly TRBD1 (6 bases). Germline V CDR1 and CDR2: MNHNS, SASEGT. The CDR3 sequence is 17 residues long. Trimming removed 7 bases from V and 0 bases from J, with 16 bases in between. CDR3 nucleotide sequence: TGTGCCAGCAACCCGGACAGCTCCTTCTCCTATAATTCACCCCTCCACTTT. Protein sequence: CASNPDSSFSYNSPLHF.

This clonotype has at least ten counts. The chain is built from TRBV6-5 and TRBJ2-7; no firm D call. The CDR3 spans 14 residues. Trimming took off 6 bases at V and 0 bases at J, with 12 bases between the two ends. The germline CDR1 and CDR2 sequences are MNHEY and SVGAGI. The CDR3 spells CASSSHSLSYEQYF. CDR3 DNA: TGTGCCAGCAGCTCCCATAGCCTCTCCTACGAGCAGTACTTC.

The chain couples TRBV27 to TRBJ1-5, with 8 bases matching TRBD1. The germline CDR1 and CDR2 sequences are MNHEY and SMNVEV (reference sequence). The CDR3 has 15 residues. V trimming: 4 bases; J trimming: 6 bases; junction bases outside the gene matches: 8. The CDR3 bases are TGTGCCAGCAGTTACCGACAGGGGAGGGGTCAGCCCCAGCATTTT. As protein: CASSYRQGRGQPQHF.

This clonotype has just a few counts. The V gene is TRBV7-8, the J gene TRBJ2-2; D is uncertain. CDR1 and CDR2 from the germline V gene are SGHVS and FQNEAQ. The CDR3 covers 14 residues. The ends were cut back, 0 bases at V and 6 bases at J, with 8 bases in the middle. The DNA for the CDR3 is TGTGCCAGCAGCTTAGCGCGTCTATCCGGGGAGCTGTTTTTT. This translates into CASSLARLSGELFF.

The chain links TRBV5-1 to TRBJ2-2; D remains unclear. The CDR3 consists of 15 residues. V was cut by 1 base and J by 2 bases, with 9 bases left in between. Germline loops: CDR1 SGHRS, CDR2 YFSETQ. CDR3 coding DNA: TGCGCCAGCAGCTTGTCGGGCTTAAACACCGGGGAGCTGTTTTTT. This codes for CASSLSGLNTGELFF.

This clonotype appeared a few times. The chain couples TRBV7-9 to TRBJ1-1; no firm D call. Trimming removed 5 bases at V and 0 bases at J, with 10 bases between. The germline gives CDR1 SEHNR, CDR2 FQNEAQ (reference sequence). The CDR3 is made up of 14 amino acids. The CDR3 reads CASSIQIVNTEAFF. The CDR3 nucleotides are TGTGCCAGCAGCATTCAGATTGTGAACACTGAAGCTTTCTTT.

This clonotype came up many times. The CDR3 spells CASSVEQAADEQYF. CDR3 DNA: TGTGCCAGCAGTGTGGAGCAGGCCGCCGACGAGCAGTACTTC. The chain recombines TRBV2 with TRBJ2-7; D ambiguous. V was shortened by 4 bases and J by 5 bases, with 15 bases between the two germline ends. CDR1 SNHLY and CDR2 FYNNEI come from the germline V gene. The CDR3 runs to 14 residues.

At least ten counts were recorded for this clonotype. V gene TRBV7-2 combines with J gene TRBJ2-3, with unresolved D. The germline V and J ends were trimmed by 0 bases and 3 bases, with 4 bases remaining between them. Looked up from germline, CDR1 is SGHTA and CDR2 is FQGNSA. This CDR3 has 13 residues. In DNA form, the CDR3 reads TGTGCCAGCAGCTTAGCATGGACAGATACGCAGTATTTT. It is translated as CASSLAWTDTQYF.

Many counts were recorded for this clonotype. The V and J genes are TRBV7-2 and TRBJ1-1; D gene unclear. V was clipped by 4 bases and J by 3 bases, with 9 bases between them. Germline V lookup: CDR1 SGHTA, CDR2 FQGNSA. This CDR3 is built from 13 residues. In nucleotides, the CDR3 is TGTGCCAGCAGCTCAGGCCCTGACACTGAAGCTTTCTTT. Amino acids: CASSSGPDTEAFF.

This clonotype was seen at least ten times. This sequence joins TRBV18 and TRBJ1-1; TRBD1 is a possible D gene (6 bases). Germline V gene lookup returns CDR1 KGHSH and CDR2 LQKENI. CDR3 size: 12 residues. V was trimmed by 6 bases and J by 5 bases, leaving 10 bases between them. The CDR3 DNA reads TGTGCCAGCTCCGTACAGGGAACTGAAGCTTTCTTT. This translates into CASSVQGTEAFF.

This clonotype was seen once. A much larger clone lies one base from this, so it may be a read error. The chain recombines TRBV24-1 with TRBJ2-2; D tentatively reads TRBD1 or TRBD2 (5 bases each). Germline V lookup: CDR1 KGHDR, CDR2 SFDVKD. The CDR3 has 17 amino acids. CDR3 sequence: CATSDYPGTVNAGELFF. Here the CDR3 DNA reads TGTGCCACCAGTGATTATCCCGGGACCGTGAACGCCGGGGAGCTGTTTTTT.

This clonotype was counted only a few times. CDR3 residues: CASSLSSGPGELFF. The CDR3, as DNA: TGTGCCAGCAGCTTGAGCTCGGGGCCCGGGGAGCTGTTTTTT. The gene calls are TRBV5-4 and TRBJ2-2; D tentatively reads TRBD1 or TRBD2 (5 bases each). The V gene's germline CDR1 is SGHNT and CDR2 YYREEE (reference sequence). V was pared by 1 base and J by 6 bases, with 10 bases between. The CDR3 runs 14 residues.

This clonotype was observed at least ten times. The chain combines TRBV15 with TRBJ2-1; 9 bases line up with TRBD2. V lost 4 bases to trimming and J lost 12 bases; unmatched junction nucleotides: 7. The CDR3 is made up of 13 amino acids. CDR1 is LNHNV, CDR2 YYDKDF, per germline (reference sequence). The CDR3 DNA reads as TGTGCCACCAGCATAATAGCGGGAGAAGGGCAGTTCTTC. Amino acid sequence: CATSIIAGEGQFF.

The rearrangement joins TRBV27 to TRBJ2-1; D possibly corresponds to TRBD1 (5 bases). The V gene lost 5 bases and the J gene lost 5 bases, with 19 bases spanning the gap. CDR3 length equals 16 residues. Germline V lookup: CDR1 MNHEY, CDR2 SMNVEV (reference sequence). The CDR3 is CASSGHGFGNNNEQFF. The DNA for the CDR3 is TGTGCCAGCAGTGGACATGGGTTCGGCAACAACAATGAGCAGTTCTTC.

This clonotype was observed a few times. A much larger clone lies a single base off, so this may be a read error. This chain links TRBV7-2 with TRBJ2-7; D may be TRBD1 or TRBD2 (7 bases each). The CDR3 has 12 residues. Trimming removed 5 bases from V and 7 bases from J, with 12 bases in between. CDR1 is SGHTA, CDR2 FQGNSA, per germline. Written as DNA, the CDR3 is TGTGCCAGCAGCAACAGGGGACTAGAGCAGTACTTC. Translated: CASSNRGLEQYF.

The chain is built from TRBV10-2 and TRBJ2-3; the match to TRBD2 covers 13 bases. CDR3 length: 16 residues. The V segment lost 0 bases and the J segment 5 bases; nucleotides outside the gene matches: 2. Germline V gene lookup returns CDR1 WSHSY and CDR2 SAAADI. The chain's CDR3 is CASSESLAGGLDTQYF. CDR3 sequence (DNA): TGCGCCAGCAGTGAGTCACTAGCGGGGGGGCTAGATACGCAGTATTTT.

Details on this clonotype: Since a much larger clone is just one base distant, this may be a read error. V and J are TRBV7-2 and TRBJ2-7; D perhaps matches TRBD2 (5 bases). The V gene lost 6 bases and the J gene lost 7 bases, with 19 bases spanning the gap. Germline V CDR1 and CDR2: SGHTA, FQGNSA. CDR3 length equals 14 residues. Here the CDR3 DNA reads TGTGCCAGCAGATCCGGGCCTGTCGGGGATGAGCAGTACTTC. This gives the protein CASRSGPVGDEQYF.

This clonotype was counted a few times. Just one base apart from a much larger clone, this may be a read error. The chain employs TRBV12-3 or TRBV12-4 and TRBJ2-3; D is possibly TRBD1 (7 bases). CDR3 size: 18 residues. This chain's CDR3 is CASSLRGGRTGLTDAQYF. CDR3 coding DNA: TGTGCCAGCAGTTTAAGAGGTGGGAGGACAGGTTTAACAGATGCGCAGTATTTT.

In this sample, this clonotype turned up many times. The V gene is TRBV11-3, the J gene TRBJ2-3; D is undetermined. The CDR3 has 14 amino acids. Trimming stripped 6 bases from V and 1 base from J, with 11 bases between. CDR1 is SGHNT, CDR2 YENEEA, per germline. The CDR3: CASRIEAGTDTQYF. The CDR3 DNA reads TGTGCCAGCAGGATAGAGGCTGGCACAGATACGCAGTATTTT.

This clonotype was counted ten times or more. The chain recombines TRBV7-6 with TRBJ2-5; possibly TRBD1 for D (6 bases). The CDR3 is 14 amino acids. Germline CDR1 SGHVS, CDR2 FNYEAQ. Deletions cut 0 bases from V and 2 bases from J, with 7 bases between. The CDR3 coding sequence is TGTGCCAGCAGCTTAGCAACAGGGCAAGAGACCCAGTACTTC. This codes for CASSLATGQETQYF.

This clonotype has ten or more counts. J is TRBJ2-7 and V is TRBV13; D is perhaps TRBD1 (5 bases). The germline V gene has CDR1 PRHDT and CDR2 FYEKMQ (reference sequence). Trimming pared 3 bases from V and 3 bases from J, leaving 9 bases between. The CDR3 extends over 13 amino acids. The CDR3 loop is CASSFQGNYEQYF. The CDR3 DNA reads as TGTGCCAGCAGCTTTCAGGGAAACTACGAGCAGTACTTC.

Details on this clonotype: This may stem from a read error, because a much larger clone lies one nucleotide away. The chain links TRBV24-1 to TRBJ2-3; D could derive from TRBD1 or TRBD2 (5 bases each). The CDR3 runs 15 residues. The V end lost 4 bases, the J end lost 10 bases, and 20 bases lay between the germline ends. The germline V gene has CDR1 KGHDR and CDR2 SFDVKD. For the CDR3, the DNA is TGTGCCACCAGTGACACCGGGACGGCAAGCCTTGCGCAGTATTTT. The encoded protein is CATSDTGTASLAQYF.

The V call is TRBV2, the J call TRBJ1-5; 7 nucleotides match TRBD1. The CDR3 is 15 residues long. The germline gives CDR1 SNHLY, CDR2 FYNNEI. V was pared by 6 bases and J by 3 bases, with 8 bases of the junction left unmatched. The CDR3 is CASRAGTVTNQPQHF. The CDR3, as DNA: TGTGCCAGCAGAGCCGGGACAGTGACCAATCAGCCCCAGCATTTT.

Concerning this clonotype: Given a much more abundant clone one base away, this may be a read error. The rearrangement uses TRBV7-2 and TRBJ1-6; 7 bases map to TRBD1. V shed 4 bases and J 9 bases; nucleotides not matched to a gene: 18. Germline V gene lookup returns CDR1 SGHTA and CDR2 FQGNSA. The CDR3 covers 18 residues. CDR3 DNA sequence: TGTGCCAGCAGCTCCAGACCACAGGGGAGCTTAGGGAGTTCACCCCTCCACTTT. Protein sequence: CASSSRPQGSLGSSPLHF.

About this clonotype itself: One junction end disagrees with the germline gene, perhaps due to a read error. This CDR3 is CASSAGYEQVF. The CDR3 DNA is TGTGCCAGCAGCGCCGGATACGAGCAGGTCTTC. The V call is TRBV9, the J call TRBJ2-1; no reliable D call. The CDR3 is 11 residues long. The germline gives CDR1 SGDLS, CDR2 YYNGEE.

This clonotype was picked up many times. V and J are TRBV7-2 and TRBJ2-4; 9 bases line up with TRBD2. Per the germline V gene, CDR1 is SGHTA and CDR2 is FQGNSA. This CDR3 comprises 17 residues. V lost 4 bases to trimming and J lost 0 bases; unmatched junction nucleotides: 7. The chain's CDR3 is CASSSPAGGIAKNIQYF. In DNA form, the CDR3 reads TGTGCCAGCAGCTCTCCGGCGGGGGGGATAGCCAAAAACATTCAGTACTTC.

The chain couples TRBV5-1 to TRBJ2-1; TRBD2 is a possible D gene (7 bases). Judging by the DNA end, TRBJ2-7 fits better; the J call may be wrong. CDR1 and CDR2 (germline): SGHRS, YFSETQ. This CDR3 is built from 13 residues. As DNA, the CDR3 is TGCGCCAGTCACAGGGAGGGGTACAATGAGCAGTACTTC. Its translation: CASHREGYNEQYF.

For this clonotype: Possible read error: a much larger clone is one base away. The chain uses TRBV27 and TRBJ2-5; 8 nucleotides agree with TRBD2. Germline trimming cut 6 bases from V and 7 bases from J; bases unmatched to any gene: 13. The CDR3 length is 15 residues. CDR1 and CDR2 (germline): MNHEY, SMNVEV (reference sequence). DNA of the CDR3: TGTGCCAGCAGCCGGCCGGGGGGGCCGCGTGGGACCCAGTACTTC. This translates into CASSRPGGPRGTQYF.

The CDR3 here is CASSMSPYYNEQYF. The CDR3 coding sequence is TGTGCCAGTAGTATGTCACCCTACTACAATGAGCAGTACTTC. The V call is TRBV19, the J call TRBJ2-1; D is ambiguous. The closer fit of TRBJ2-7 to the DNA end suggests the J call may be wrong. The CDR3 spans 14 residues. The germline V gene encodes CDR1 LNHDA and CDR2 SQIVND (reference sequence).

In its sample, this clonotype was seen a few times. This rearrangement joins TRBV19 to TRBJ1-2; D call uncertain. The CDR3 runs 12 residues. V lost 3 bases and J 8 bases, leaving 10 bases between the germline ends. Germline CDR1 reads LNHDA; CDR2 reads SQIVND (reference sequence). This CDR3 reads CASSIGLSGYTF. The CDR3 coding sequence is TGTGCCAGTAGTATCGGACTCTCGGGCTACACCTTC.